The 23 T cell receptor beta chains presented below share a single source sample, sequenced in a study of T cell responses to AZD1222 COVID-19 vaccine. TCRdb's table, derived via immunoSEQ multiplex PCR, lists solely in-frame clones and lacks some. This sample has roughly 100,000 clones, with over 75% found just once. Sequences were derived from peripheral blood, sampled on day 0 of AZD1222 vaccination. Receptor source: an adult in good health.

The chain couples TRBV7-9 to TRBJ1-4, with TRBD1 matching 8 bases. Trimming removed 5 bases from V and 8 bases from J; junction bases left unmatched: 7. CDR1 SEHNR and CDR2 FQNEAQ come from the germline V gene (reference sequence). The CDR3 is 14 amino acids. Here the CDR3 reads CASSRQGLGEKLFF. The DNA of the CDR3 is TGTGCCAGCAGCAGACAGGGGTTAGGCGAAAAACTGTTTTTT.

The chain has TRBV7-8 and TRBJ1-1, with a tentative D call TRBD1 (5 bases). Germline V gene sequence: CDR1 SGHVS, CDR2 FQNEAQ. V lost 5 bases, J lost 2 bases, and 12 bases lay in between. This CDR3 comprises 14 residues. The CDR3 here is CASSPGPPNTEAFF. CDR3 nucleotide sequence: TGTGCCAGCAGCCCGGGACCCCCCAACACTGAAGCTTTCTTT.

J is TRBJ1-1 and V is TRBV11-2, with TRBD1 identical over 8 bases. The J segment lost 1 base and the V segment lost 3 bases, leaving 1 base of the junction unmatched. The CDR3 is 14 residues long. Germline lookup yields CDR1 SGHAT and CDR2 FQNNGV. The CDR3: CASSLGTGNTEAFF. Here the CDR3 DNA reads TGTGCCAGCAGCTTGGGGACAGGGAACACTGAAGCTTTCTTT.

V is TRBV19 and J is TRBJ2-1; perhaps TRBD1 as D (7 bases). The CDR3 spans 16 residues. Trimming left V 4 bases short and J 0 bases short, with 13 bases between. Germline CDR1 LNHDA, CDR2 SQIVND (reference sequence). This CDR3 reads CASSRAGGSSYNEQFF. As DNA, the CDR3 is TGTGCCAGTAGTAGAGCAGGGGGGAGCTCCTACAATGAGCAGTTCTTC.

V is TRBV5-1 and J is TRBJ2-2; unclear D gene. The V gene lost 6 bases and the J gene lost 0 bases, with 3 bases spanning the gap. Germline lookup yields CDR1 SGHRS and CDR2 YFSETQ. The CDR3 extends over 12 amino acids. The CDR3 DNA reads TGCGCCAGCACGACGAACACCGGGGAGCTGTTTTTT. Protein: CASTTNTGELFF.

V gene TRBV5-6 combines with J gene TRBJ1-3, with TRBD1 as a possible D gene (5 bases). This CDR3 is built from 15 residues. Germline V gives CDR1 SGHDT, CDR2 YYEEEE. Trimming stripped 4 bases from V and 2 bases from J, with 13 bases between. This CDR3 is CASSRGWQPGNTIYF. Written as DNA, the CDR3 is TGTGCCAGCAGCCGGGGCTGGCAACCTGGAAACACCATATATTTT. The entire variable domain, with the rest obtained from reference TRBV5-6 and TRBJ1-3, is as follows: DAGVTQSPTHLIKTRGQQVTLRCSPKSGHDTVSWYQQALGQGPQFIFQYYEEEERQRGNFPDRFSGHQFPNYSSELNVNALLLGDSALYLCASSRGWQPGNTIYFGEGSWLTVV.

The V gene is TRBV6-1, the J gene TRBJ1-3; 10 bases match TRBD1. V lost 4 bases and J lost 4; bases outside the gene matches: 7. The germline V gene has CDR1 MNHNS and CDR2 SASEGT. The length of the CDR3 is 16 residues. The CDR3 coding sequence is TGTGCCAGCAGTGGGTGGACAGGGGGTCCCGGAAACACCATATATTTT. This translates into CASSGWTGGPGNTIYF.

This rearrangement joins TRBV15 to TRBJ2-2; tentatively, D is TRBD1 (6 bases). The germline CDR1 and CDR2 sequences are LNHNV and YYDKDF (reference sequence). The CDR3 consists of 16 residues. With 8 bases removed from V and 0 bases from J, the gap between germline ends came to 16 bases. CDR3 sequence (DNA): TGTGCCACCCGCTCCAGGGGCGGCCCGAACACCGGGGAGCTGTTTTTT. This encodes CATRSRGGPNTGELFF.

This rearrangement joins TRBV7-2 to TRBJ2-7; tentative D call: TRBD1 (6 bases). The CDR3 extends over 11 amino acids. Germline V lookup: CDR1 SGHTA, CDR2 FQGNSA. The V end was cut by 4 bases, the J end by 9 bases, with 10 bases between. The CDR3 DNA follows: TGTGCCAGCAGCTCAGGGGAGTGGCAGTACTTC. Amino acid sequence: CASSSGEWQYF.

DNA of the CDR3: TGTGCTAGTGGTTTGACCCTCGGAGGGACCGGGGAGCTGTTTTTT. It translates to CASGLTLGGTGELFF. The genes are TRBV12-5 and TRBJ2-2; TRBD2 might be the D (6 bases). CDR3 size: 15 residues. CDR1 is LGHNT and CDR2 is FRNRAP in the germline V gene. Trimming stripped 2 bases from V and 5 bases from J, with 12 bases between.

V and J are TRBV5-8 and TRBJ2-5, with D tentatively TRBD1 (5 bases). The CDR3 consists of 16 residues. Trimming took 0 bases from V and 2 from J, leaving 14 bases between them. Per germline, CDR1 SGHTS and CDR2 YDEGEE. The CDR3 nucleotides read TGTGCCAGCAGCTTGGCCTTTAGGGGCCCGCAAGAGACCCAGTACTTC. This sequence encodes CASSLAFRGPQETQYF.

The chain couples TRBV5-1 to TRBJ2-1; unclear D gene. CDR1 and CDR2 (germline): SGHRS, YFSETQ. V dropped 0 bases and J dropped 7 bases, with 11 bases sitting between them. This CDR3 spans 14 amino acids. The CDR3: CASSLEGKWNEQFF. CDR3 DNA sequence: TGCGCCAGCAGCTTGGAAGGGAAATGGAATGAGCAGTTCTTC.

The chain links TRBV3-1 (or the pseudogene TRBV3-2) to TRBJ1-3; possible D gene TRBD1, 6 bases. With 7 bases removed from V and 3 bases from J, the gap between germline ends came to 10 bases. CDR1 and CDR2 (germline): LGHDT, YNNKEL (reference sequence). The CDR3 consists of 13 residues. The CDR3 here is CASNKDSGNTIYF. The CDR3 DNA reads TGTGCCAGCAACAAGGACAGTGGAAACACCATATATTTT.

CDR3 loop: CASSKGGVLMYEQYF. CDR3 sequence (DNA): TGTGCCAGCAGCAAGGGAGGGGTGCTGATGTACGAGCAGTACTTC. The chain has TRBV6-2 or TRBV6-3 and TRBJ2-7, with TRBD2 matching 7 bases. The CDR3 spans 15 residues. The J segment lost 4 bases and the V segment lost 6 bases, leaving 12 bases of the junction unmatched. Germline V gives CDR1 MNHEY, CDR2 SVGEGT.

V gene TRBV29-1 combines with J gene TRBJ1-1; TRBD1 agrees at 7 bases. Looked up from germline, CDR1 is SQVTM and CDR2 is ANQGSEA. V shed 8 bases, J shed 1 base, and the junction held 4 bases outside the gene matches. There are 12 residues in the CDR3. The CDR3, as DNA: TGCAGCACACAGGGGACGAACACTGAAGCTTTCTTT. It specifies CSTQGTNTEAFF.

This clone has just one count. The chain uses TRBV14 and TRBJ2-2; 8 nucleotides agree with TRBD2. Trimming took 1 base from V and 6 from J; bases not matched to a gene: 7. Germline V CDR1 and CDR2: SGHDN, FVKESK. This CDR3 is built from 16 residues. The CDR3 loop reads CASSQVHGGAAGELFF. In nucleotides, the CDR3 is TGTGCCAGCAGCCAAGTTCACGGGGGGGCAGCCGGGGAGCTGTTTTTT.

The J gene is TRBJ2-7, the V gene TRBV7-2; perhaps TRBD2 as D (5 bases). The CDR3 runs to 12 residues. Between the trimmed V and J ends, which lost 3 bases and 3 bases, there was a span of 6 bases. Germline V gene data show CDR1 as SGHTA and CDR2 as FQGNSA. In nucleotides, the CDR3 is TGTGCCAGCAGCTTGACTAACTACGAGCAGTACTTC. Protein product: CASSLTNYEQYF.

The CDR3: CASSPQTGSGANVLTF. CDR3 in DNA: TGTGCCAGCTCACCACAGACAGGGTCTGGGGCCAACGTCCTGACTTTC. V usage is TRBV18 and J usage is TRBJ2-6, with 7 nucleotides matching TRBD1. CDR1 is KGHSH, CDR2 LQKENI, per germline. The trim removed 1 base at V and 1 base at J, leaving 1 base unmatched. The CDR3 loop spans 16 amino acids. The entire variable domain, with the rest obtained from reference TRBV18 and TRBJ2-6, is as follows: NAGVMQNPRHLVRRRGQEARLRCSPMKGHSHVYWYRQLPEEGLKFMVYLQKENIIDESGMPKERFSAEFPKEGPSILRIQQVVRGDSAAYFCASSPQTGSGANVLTFGAGSRLTVL.

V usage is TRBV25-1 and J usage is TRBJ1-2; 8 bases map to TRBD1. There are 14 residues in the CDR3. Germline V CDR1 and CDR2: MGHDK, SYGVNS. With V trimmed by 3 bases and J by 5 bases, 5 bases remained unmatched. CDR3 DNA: TGTGCCAGCAGTGATCAGGGGGCAGGGTATGGCTACACCTTC. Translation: CASSDQGAGYGYTF.

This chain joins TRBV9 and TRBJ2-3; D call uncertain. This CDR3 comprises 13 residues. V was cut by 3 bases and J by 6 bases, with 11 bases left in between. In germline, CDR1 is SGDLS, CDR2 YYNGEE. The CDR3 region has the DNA TGTGCCAGCAGCGACCGAAGATGGGATACGCAGTATTTT. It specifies CASSDRRWDTQYF. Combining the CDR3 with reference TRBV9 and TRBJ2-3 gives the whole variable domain DSGVTQTPKHLITATGQRVTLRCSPRSGDLSVYWYQQSLDQGLQFLIQYYNGEERAKGNILERFSAQQFPDLHSELNLSSLELGDSALYFCASSDRRWDTQYFGPGTRLTVL.

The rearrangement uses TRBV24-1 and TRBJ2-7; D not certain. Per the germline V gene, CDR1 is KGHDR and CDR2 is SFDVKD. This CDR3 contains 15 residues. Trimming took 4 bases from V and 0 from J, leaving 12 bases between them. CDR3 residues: CATSEGSGSSYEQYF. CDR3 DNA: TGTGCCACCAGTGAGGGCAGTGGGTCCTCCTACGAGCAGTACTTC.

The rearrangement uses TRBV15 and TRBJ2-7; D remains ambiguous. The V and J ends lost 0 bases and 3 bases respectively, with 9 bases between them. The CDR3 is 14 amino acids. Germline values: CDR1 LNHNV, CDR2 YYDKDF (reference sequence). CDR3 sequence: CATSRDKGNYEQYF. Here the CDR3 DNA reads TGTGCCACCAGCAGAGACAAAGGGAACTACGAGCAGTACTTC.

The CDR3: CASSWELYEQYF. The CDR3 DNA reads as TGTGCCAGCAGCTGGGAACTCTACGAGCAGTACTTC. J is TRBJ2-7 and V is TRBV5-5; D is unresolved. This CDR3 region has 12 residues. V was cut by 3 bases and J by 3 bases, with 7 bases left in between. Germline V gene sequence: CDR1 SGHKS, CDR2 YYEKEE (reference sequence).